What follows is one T cell receptor beta chain and its context. The junction departs from the called germline gene at one end, perhaps through a read error. This specimen belongs to a study of blood T cell repertoires in COVID-19. The method was immunoSEQ multiplex PCR; TCRdb's version includes in-frame clones alone and lacks a portion of them. This sample has about 250,000 clones, with 80% to 90% found just once. Germline V gene lookup returns CDR1 MNHEY and CDR2 SMNVEV (reference sequence). The CDR3 has 15 residues. The V and J genes are TRBV27 and TRBJ1-5; 8 bases fit TRBD1. Sequencing used PBMCs or T cells enriched from blood (not recorded which). This receptor was obtained from a woman aged 30 to 39 who had recovered from COVID-19. The CDR3 reads CASSYRQGTSQSQHF. In DNA, the CDR3 is TGTGCCAGCAGTTACAGACAGGGGACGAGTCAGTCCCAGCATTTT.